These 32 T cell receptor beta chains share one sample of origin, sequenced in a study of blood T cell repertoires in COVID-19. Clones were read by immunoSEQ multiplex PCR, and TCRdb kept only the in-frame ones, dropping some. This repertoire shows fewer than 150,000 clones, around nine tenths found once; its top ten account for more than 4%. The sequencing sample was made of peripheral blood. These receptors all come from a woman in her thirties or forties with acute or convalescent COVID-19.

This chain joins TRBV6-1 and TRBJ1-2; weak D call: TRBD1 (5 bases). CDR3 size: 15 residues. Germline CDR1 and CDR2: MNHNS and SASEGT. Trimming removed 3 bases at V and 2 bases at J, with 13 bases between. CDR3 sequence (DNA): TGTGCCAGCAGTGACAGTAAGGGGAGGAACTATGGCTACACCTTC. Its protein product is CASSDSKGRNYGYTF.

Only one count was recorded for this clone. The chain combines TRBV6-5 with TRBJ2-6; D is possibly TRBD1 (5 bases). The germline V gene has CDR1 MNHEY and CDR2 SVGAGI. Trimming took off 0 bases at V and 4 bases at J, with 10 bases between the two ends. The CDR3 runs 16 residues. The CDR3 spells CASSYSLGQGANVLTF. The CDR3 DNA is TGTGCCAGCAGTTACTCATTGGGGCAGGGGGCCAACGTCCTGACTTTC.

The rearrangement joins TRBV30 to TRBJ2-1, with 9 bases fitting TRBD2. This CDR3 spans 13 amino acids. Germline V gene sequence: CDR1 GTSNPN, CDR2 SVGIG (reference sequence). V shed 7 bases and J 7 bases; nucleotides not matched to a gene: 8. The CDR3 sequence: CAFSGGTMNEQFF. The CDR3 DNA follows: TGTGCCTTCAGCGGGGGGACTATGAATGAGCAGTTCTTC.

This chain joins TRBV6-6 and TRBJ2-5; D may be TRBD2 (5 bases). The CDR3 consists of 15 residues. The V gene's germline CDR1 is MNHNY and CDR2 SVGAGI (reference sequence). Trimming left V 0 bases short and J 0 bases short, with 8 bases between. The CDR3 is CASSYSRADQETQYF. CDR3 DNA: TGTGCCAGCAGTTACTCGAGGGCAGACCAAGAGACCCAGTACTTC.

The sample holds one count of this clone. This rearrangement joins TRBV27 to TRBJ1-1; tentative D call: TRBD1 (6 bases). Germline V gene sequence: CDR1 MNHEY, CDR2 SMNVEV (reference sequence). The CDR3 sequence is 14 residues long. V shed 3 bases and J shed 6 bases, with 14 bases lying between them. The CDR3 here is CASSFHTGIAEAFF. CDR3 in DNA: TGTGCCAGCAGTTTCCACACAGGGATCGCTGAAGCTTTCTTT.

The chain recombines TRBV2 with TRBJ2-5; 11 bases agree with TRBD1. Germline V gene data show CDR1 as SNHLY and CDR2 as FYNNEI. Germline trimming cut 3 bases from V and 2 bases from J; bases unmatched to any gene: 2. The CDR3 spans 15 residues. In nucleotides, the CDR3 is TGTGCCAGCAGTGAGGACAGGGGGCTTCAAGAGACCCAGTACTTC. This encodes CASSEDRGLQETQYF.

This clone appeared a single time. CDR3 region: CASSQEGQEYNEQFF. The CDR3 region has the DNA TGCGCCAGCAGCCAAGAGGGACAGGAGTACAATGAGCAGTTCTTC. V usage is TRBV4-3 and J usage is TRBJ2-1; 8 positions agree with TRBD1. The CDR3 has 15 amino acids. J gave up 4 bases and V 0 bases, and 2 bases lay outside the gene matches. Germline lookup yields CDR1 LGHNA and CDR2 YSLEER.

V usage is TRBV28 and J usage is TRBJ2-1; TRBD1 matches at 9 bases. The CDR3 is 17 residues long. Germline lookup yields CDR1 MDHEN and CDR2 SYDVKM. Unmatched junction bases numbered 7, after V lost 2 bases and J lost 2 bases. The CDR3 bases are TGTGCCAGCAGTTTACCCCGACAGGGGGGTGCCTACAATGAGCAGTTCTTC. It is translated as CASSLPRQGGAYNEQFF.

This clone was observed once. The rearrangement joins TRBV5-1 to TRBJ1-1; D gene ambiguous. The CDR3 covers 15 residues. V lost 3 bases, J lost 5 bases, and 17 bases lay in between. Germline lookup yields CDR1 SGHRS and CDR2 YFSETQ. CDR3 residues: CASSSMVAGETEAFF. In nucleotides, the CDR3 is TGCGCCAGCAGCTCGATGGTGGCGGGTGAAACTGAAGCTTTCTTT.

V is TRBV3-1 (or the pseudogene TRBV3-2) and J is TRBJ2-2; 7 bases are a match to TRBD2. CDR3 length equals 15 residues. The V segment lost 7 bases and the J segment 0 bases; nucleotides outside the gene matches: 5. Germline V gives CDR1 LGHDT, CDR2 YNNKEL (reference sequence). CDR3 DNA sequence: TGTGCCAGCAACGCCGGGACTACGAACACCGGGGAGCTGTTTTTT. Its translation: CASNAGTTNTGELFF.

The chain uses TRBV7-2 and TRBJ2-4; TRBD1 is a possible D gene (6 bases). CDR3 length: 15 residues. The germline gives CDR1 SGHTA, CDR2 FQGNSA. Trimming shortened V by 2 bases and J by 8 bases, and 16 bases separated the two germline ends. This chain's CDR3 is CASSLSRGGADIQYF. CDR3 nucleotides: TGTGCCAGCAGCTTATCCAGGGGTGGGGCAGACATTCAGTACTTC.

This rearrangement joins TRBV29-1 to TRBJ1-4; D gene unclear. The CDR3 runs to 14 residues. Deletions cut 2 bases from V and 0 bases from J, with 7 bases between. Germline CDR1 and CDR2: SQVTM and ANQGSEA. Here the CDR3 reads CSVEPQSTNEKLFF. CDR3 DNA: TGCAGCGTTGAACCTCAGTCAACTAATGAAAAACTGTTTTTT. The full variable domain, its missing parts supplied by reference TRBV29-1 and TRBJ1-4, is SAVISQKPSRDICQRGTSLTIQCQVDSQVTMMFWYRQQPGQSLTLIATANQGSEATYESGFVIDKFPISRPNLTFSTLTVSNMSPEDSSIYLCSVEPQSTNEKLFFGSGTQLSVL.

There are a few counts of this clone. This chain connects TRBV19 to TRBJ1-5; the D is unclear. Looked up from germline, CDR1 is LNHDA and CDR2 is SQIVND (reference sequence). This CDR3 is built from 13 residues. With 10 bases removed from V and 4 bases from J, the gap between germline ends came to 14 bases. The CDR3 here is CATRQTPNQPQHF. CDR3 coding DNA: TGTGCCACCCGACAAACACCTAATCAGCCCCAGCATTTT.

This chain links TRBV4-3 with TRBJ1-5; D remains unclear. Germline V gene data show CDR1 as LGHNA and CDR2 as YSLEER. Trimming shortened V by 0 bases and J by 4 bases, and 16 bases separated the two germline ends. The CDR3 has 17 amino acids. DNA for the CDR3: TGCGCCAGCAGCCAAGATAAGATCGGCAGCGGGAATCAGCCCCAGCATTTT. Its translation: CASSQDKIGSGNQPQHF.

V gene TRBV20-1 combines with J gene TRBJ1-1, with D unclear. This CDR3 is built from 13 residues. Germline assignment: CDR1 DFQATT and CDR2 SNEGSKA (reference sequence). Trimming took off 3 bases at V and 0 bases at J, with 8 bases between the two ends. The CDR3 region is CSASLSMNTEAFF. The CDR3 DNA reads as TGCAGTGCTAGTCTAAGCATGAACACTGAAGCTTTCTTT.

This chain links TRBV6-5 with TRBJ1-2; 8 bases map to TRBD1. The CDR3 runs to 15 residues. J was trimmed by 7 bases and V by 6 bases; bases with no gene match: 13. Germline V gene sequence: CDR1 MNHEY, CDR2 SVGAGI. Written as DNA, the CDR3 is TGTGCCAGCAGCCAGGGGGCGCGCGGGGATGGTGGCTACACCTTC. This translates into CASSQGARGDGGYTF.

The chain has TRBV7-9 and TRBJ2-5; 16 nucleotides match TRBD2. The germline V gene has CDR1 SEHNR and CDR2 FQNEAQ (reference sequence). The CDR3 is 19 residues long. V shed 4 bases, J shed 5 bases, and the junction held 13 bases outside the gene matches. The DNA for the CDR3 is TGTGCCAGCAGCTCGCGTCCCGGGACTAGCGGGAGGGCGGGGGAGACCCAGTACTTC. Encoded protein: CASSSRPGTSGRAGETQYF.

This clone was recorded once. The chain combines TRBV2 with TRBJ2-3, with 8 bases matching TRBD2. V trimming: 8 bases; J trimming: 2 bases; junction bases outside the gene matches: 9. The CDR3 is made up of 15 amino acids. Germline CDR1 reads SNHLY; CDR2 reads FYNNEI. CDR3 nucleotides: TGTGCCAGCCTCAAAGGGACTAGACACACAGATACGCAGTATTTT. It codes for CASLKGTRHTDTQYF.

This chain links TRBV7-6 with TRBJ1-2; D unclear. The germline V gene encodes CDR1 SGHVS and CDR2 FNYEAQ. The ends were cut back, 1 base at V and 7 bases at J, with 7 bases in the middle. CDR3 size: 12 residues. CDR3 residues: CASSLGQSGYTF. The CDR3 DNA reads as TGTGCCAGCAGCTTAGGACAATCTGGCTACACCTTC.

This sequence joins TRBV30 and TRBJ1-6; tentatively, D is TRBD1 (6 bases). Germline V lookup: CDR1 GTSNPN, CDR2 SVGIG (reference sequence). The V and J ends lost 3 bases and 8 bases respectively, with 14 bases between them. The CDR3 consists of 14 residues. The DNA for the CDR3 is TGTGCCTGGAGCCGACAGGCGGGGGATTCACCCCTCCACTTT. Translating it yields CAWSRQAGDSPLHF.

The chain links TRBV5-4 to TRBJ2-3, with 8 bases matching TRBD2. Looked up from germline, CDR1 is SGHNT and CDR2 is YYREEE (reference sequence). The ends lost 0 bases at V and 6 bases at J; junction bases unmatched: 3. CDR3 length: 14 residues. The CDR3, as DNA: TGTGCCAGCAGCTTGGCGGGAGGGCTGGATACGCAGTATTTT. Translation: CASSLAGGLDTQYF. The complete variable domain, with remaining parts taken from reference TRBV5-4 and TRBJ2-3, reads ETGVTQSPTHLIKTRGQQVTLRCSSQSGHNTVSWYQQALGQGPQFIFQYYREEENGRGNFPPRFSGLQFPNYSSELNVNALELDDSALYLCASSLAGGLDTQYFGPGTRLTVL.

The table lists this clone with a count of one. V gene TRBV7-3 combines with J gene TRBJ1-6; tentative D call: TRBD1 (5 bases). CDR1 is SGHTA, CDR2 FQGTGA, per germline. The CDR3 spans 18 residues. With 5 bases removed from V and 0 bases from J, the gap between germline ends came to 17 bases. The CDR3 DNA sequence: TGTGCCAGCAGCCATTCGGGACGGGAGACCTCCTATAATTCACCCCTCCACTTT. It yields the protein CASSHSGRETSYNSPLHF.

The J gene is TRBJ1-2, the V gene TRBV15; 11 bases map to TRBD1. The CDR3 consists of 15 residues. The V and J ends lost 5 bases and 7 bases, in that order; junction bases with no gene match: 9. Germline V lookup: CDR1 LNHNV, CDR2 YYDKDF (reference sequence). CDR3 nucleotides: TGTGCCACCAGCTGGGGACAGGGGGAGCAAGGTGGCTACACCTTC. It yields the protein CATSWGQGEQGGYTF.

Notes on this clone: A junction boundary mismatches the germline segment, possibly from a read error. The rearrangement uses TRBV7-7 and TRBJ2-5; 11 bases align to TRBD2. The CDR3 length is 14 residues. In germline, CDR1 is SSHAT, CDR2 FNYEAQ (reference sequence). CDR3 sequence reads: CASSWGLAEETQYF. CDR3 nucleotides: TGTGCTAGCAGCTGGGGACTAGCGGAAGAGACCCAGTACTTC.

This clone was found once. The chain couples TRBV12-3 or TRBV12-4 to TRBJ1-4, with unresolved D. The CDR3 is made up of 13 amino acids. Trimming took 7 bases from V and 7 from J, leaving 13 bases between them. CDR3 DNA: TGTGCCAGCATCCGGAGGGTAGGTGAAAAACTGTTTTTT. Translated, it gives CASIRRVGEKLFF.

As for this clone: Within the sample, other DNA sequences also encode this same CDR3. The genes are TRBV18 and TRBJ1-1; D is uncertain. The V end lost 0 bases, the J end lost 2 bases, and 10 bases lay between the germline ends. Looked up from germline, CDR1 is KGHSH and CDR2 is LQKENI. The CDR3 totals 15 residues. Here the CDR3 DNA reads TGTGCCAGCTCACCACCGAGCCGGGAAAACACTGAAGCTTTCTTT. The encoded protein is CASSPPSRENTEAFF.

This chain connects TRBV3-1 (or the pseudogene TRBV3-2) to TRBJ2-2, with TRBD2 matching over 11 bases. Germline trimming cut 1 base from V and 5 bases from J; bases unmatched to any gene: 15. This CDR3 region has 20 residues. Per germline, CDR1 LGHDT and CDR2 YNNKEL (reference sequence). The CDR3 coding sequence is TGTGCCAGCAGCCAAGGAGGTAACCAAACTAGCGGGGGCTGGACCGGGGAGCTGTTTTTT. Amino acid sequence: CASSQGGNQTSGGWTGELFF.

The CDR3 protein is CATSRDAGTQYF. In DNA form, the CDR3 reads TGTGCCACCAGCAGAGATGCGGGTACGCAGTATTTT. This sequence joins TRBV15 and TRBJ2-3; D is possibly TRBD2 (5 bases). The V gene lost 0 bases and the J gene lost 8 bases, with 6 bases spanning the gap. CDR3 size: 12 residues. CDR1 and CDR2 (germline): LNHNV, YYDKDF (reference sequence).

This rearrangement joins TRBV19 to TRBJ1-5; D ambiguous. Trimming cost V 6 bases and J 9 bases, with 21 bases left between them. CDR1 is LNHDA and CDR2 is SQIVND in the germline V gene (reference sequence). This CDR3 has 15 residues. The CDR3 DNA follows: TGTGCCAGTAGATGGGCGGGTCCCGCTGAGGGGCCCCAGCATTTT. This codes for CASRWAGPAEGPQHF.

This chain connects TRBV9 to TRBJ1-2; the D is unclear. This CDR3 has 14 amino acids. Germline V gene sequence: CDR1 SGDLS, CDR2 YYNGEE. The ends were cut back, 0 bases at V and 4 bases at J, with 10 bases in the middle. The CDR3 sequence: CASSVEIGSYGYTF. The CDR3 DNA is TGTGCCAGCAGCGTAGAGATAGGGAGCTATGGCTACACCTTC.

This clone has a count of ten or more. This chain joins TRBV29-1 and TRBJ1-4, with 9 bases fitting TRBD1. The CDR3 length is 13 residues. V gave up 6 bases and J gave up 7 bases; unmatched junction bases: 6. CDR1 is SQVTM and CDR2 is ANQGSEA in the germline V gene. The CDR3: CSVGQGKREKLFF. As DNA, the CDR3 is TGCAGCGTGGGACAGGGAAAGCGTGAAAAACTGTTTTTT.

This clone was counted between two and nine times. The genes are TRBV21-1 and TRBJ2-1; the table's TRBD1 call for D was not verified on the DNA. TRBV21-1 is a listed pseudogene. This CDR3 spans 18 amino acids. CDR3 coding DNA: TGTGCCAGCAGCAAAGAAAGCGATGACAGGCCTTCCTACAATGAGCAGTTCTTC. Residues: CASSKESDDRPSYNEQFF.